This T cell receptor (beta chain) was recovered during a study of blood T cell repertoires in COVID-19. Background on the study: Material from acute and convalescent COVID-19 was sourced from the United States, Italy and Spain.

V lost 1 base, J lost 3 bases, and 1 base stayed unmatched. CDR1 is GTSNPN and CDR2 is SVGIG in the germline V gene (reference sequence). This CDR3 is built from 13 residues. In the original workflow: Quantification of nucleated cells was approximated via reference gene primer amplification. Profiled with immunoSEQ multiplex PCR; TCRdb holds only in-frame clones, not every one. Clonal size and the V and J genes are those of that table, whereas D and trimming came from the DNA. Of some 50,000 clones listed, around 90% are singletons. Sequencing used peripheral blood. V and J are TRBV30 and TRBJ2-7; 9 bases line up with TRBD1. The sequence derives from a man between 70 and 80 years old with active COVID-19. The CDR3 bases are TGTGCCTGGAGTGGGGGACAGGGCTACGAGCAGTACTTC. Its translation: CAWSGGQGYEQYF.